This TCR beta chain stems from a study of graft-versus-host responses after intestinal transplantation. Data came from immunoSEQ multiplex PCR; TCRdb stores just in-frame clones and leaves some out. The sample has about 97,000 clones; approximately 92% are singletons. Germline V lookup: CDR1 MNHEY, CDR2 SVGAGI. The V segment lost 6 bases and the J segment 1 base; nucleotides outside the gene matches: 4. The CDR3 extends over 14 amino acids. This clonotype originated in a human patient who received an intestinal transplant, so some T cells may come from the graft donor. The source was PBMCs, collected approximately 470 days after intestinal transplant. The chain is built from TRBV6-5 and TRBJ2-3, with TRBD2 matching 7 bases. This chain's CDR3 is CASRAAGGTDTQYF. CDR3 nucleotide sequence: TGTGCCAGCAGGGCTGCGGGGGGCACAGATACGCAGTATTTT.